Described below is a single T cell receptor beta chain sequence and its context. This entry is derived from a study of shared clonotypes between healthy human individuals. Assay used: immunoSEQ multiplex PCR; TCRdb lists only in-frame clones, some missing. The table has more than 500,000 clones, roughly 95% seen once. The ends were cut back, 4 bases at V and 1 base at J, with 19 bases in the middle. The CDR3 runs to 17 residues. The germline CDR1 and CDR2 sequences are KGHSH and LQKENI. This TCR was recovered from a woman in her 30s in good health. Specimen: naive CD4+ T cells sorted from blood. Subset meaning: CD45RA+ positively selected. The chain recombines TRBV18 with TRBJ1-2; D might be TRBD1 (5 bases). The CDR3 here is CASSHTPVTDYNYGYTF. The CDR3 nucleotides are TGTGCCAGCTCACATACTCCGGTGACAGATTATAACTATGGCTACACCTTC.